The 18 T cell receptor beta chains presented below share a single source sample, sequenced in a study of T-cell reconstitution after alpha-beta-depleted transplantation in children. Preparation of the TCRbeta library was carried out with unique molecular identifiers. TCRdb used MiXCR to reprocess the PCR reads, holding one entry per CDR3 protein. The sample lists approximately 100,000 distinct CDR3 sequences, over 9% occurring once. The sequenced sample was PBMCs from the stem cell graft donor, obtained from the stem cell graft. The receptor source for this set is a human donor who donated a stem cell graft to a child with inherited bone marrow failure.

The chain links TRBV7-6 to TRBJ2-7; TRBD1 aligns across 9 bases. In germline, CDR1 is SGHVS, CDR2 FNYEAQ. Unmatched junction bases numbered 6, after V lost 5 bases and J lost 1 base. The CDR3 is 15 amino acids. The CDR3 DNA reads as TGTGCCAGCAGCCTAGGGACAGGGTCTTCCTACGAGCAGTACTTC. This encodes CASSLGTGSSYEQYF.

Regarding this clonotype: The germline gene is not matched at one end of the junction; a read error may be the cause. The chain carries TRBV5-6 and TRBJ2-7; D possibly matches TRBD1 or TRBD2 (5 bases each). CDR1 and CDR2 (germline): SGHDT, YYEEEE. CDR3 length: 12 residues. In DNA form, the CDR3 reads TGTGCCATCAGCTCGGGGCCATACGAGCAGTACTTC. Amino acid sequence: CAISSGPYEQYF.

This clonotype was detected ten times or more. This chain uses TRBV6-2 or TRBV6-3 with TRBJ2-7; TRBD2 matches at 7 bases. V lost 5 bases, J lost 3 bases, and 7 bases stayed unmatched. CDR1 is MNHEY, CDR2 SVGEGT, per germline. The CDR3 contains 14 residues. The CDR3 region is CASSPSGEIYEQYF. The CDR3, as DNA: TGTGCCAGCAGTCCTAGCGGAGAGATCTACGAGCAGTACTTC.

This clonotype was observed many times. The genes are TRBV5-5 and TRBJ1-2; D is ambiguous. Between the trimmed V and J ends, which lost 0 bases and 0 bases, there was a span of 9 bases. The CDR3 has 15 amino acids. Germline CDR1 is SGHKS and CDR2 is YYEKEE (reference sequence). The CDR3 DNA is TGTGCCAGCAGCTTGGAGTCGCCGCCTAACTATGGCTACACCTTC. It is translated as CASSLESPPNYGYTF.

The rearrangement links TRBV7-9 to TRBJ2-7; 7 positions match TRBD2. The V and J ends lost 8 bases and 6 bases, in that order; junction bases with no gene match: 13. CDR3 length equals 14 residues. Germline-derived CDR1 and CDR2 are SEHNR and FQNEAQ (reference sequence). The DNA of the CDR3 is TGTGCCAGCCTTCCACTAGCGTCTGCCTCCGAGCAGTACTTC. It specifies CASLPLASASEQYF.

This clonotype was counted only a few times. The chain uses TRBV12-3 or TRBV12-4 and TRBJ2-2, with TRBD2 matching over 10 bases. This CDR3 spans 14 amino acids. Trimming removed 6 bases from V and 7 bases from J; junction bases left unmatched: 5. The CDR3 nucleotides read TGTGCCAGCAGCCCTAGCGGGAGCGGCGGGGAGCTGTTTTTT. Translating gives CASSPSGSGGELFF.

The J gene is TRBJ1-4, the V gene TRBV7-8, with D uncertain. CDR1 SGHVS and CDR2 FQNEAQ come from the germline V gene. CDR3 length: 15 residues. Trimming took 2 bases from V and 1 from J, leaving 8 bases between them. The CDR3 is CASSLTGITNEKLFF. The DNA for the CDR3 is TGTGCCAGCAGCTTAACGGGGATAACTAATGAAAAACTGTTTTTT.

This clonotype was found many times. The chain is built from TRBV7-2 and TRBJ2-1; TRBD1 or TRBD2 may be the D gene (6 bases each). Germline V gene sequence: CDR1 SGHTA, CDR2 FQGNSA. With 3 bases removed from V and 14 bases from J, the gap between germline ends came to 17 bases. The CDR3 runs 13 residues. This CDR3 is CASSFSGAGRKFF. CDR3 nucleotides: TGTGCCAGCAGCTTTTCAGGGGCGGGGAGAAAGTTCTTC.

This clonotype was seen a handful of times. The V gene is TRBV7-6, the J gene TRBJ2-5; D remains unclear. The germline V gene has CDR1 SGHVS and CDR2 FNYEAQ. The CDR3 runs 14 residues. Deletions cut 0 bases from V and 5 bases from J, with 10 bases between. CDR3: CASSLAQSSETQYF. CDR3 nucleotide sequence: TGTGCCAGCAGCTTAGCGCAAAGTTCTGAGACCCAGTACTTC. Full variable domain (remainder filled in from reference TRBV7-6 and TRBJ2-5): GAGVSQSPRYKVTKRGQDVALRCDPISGHVSLYWYRQALGQGPEFLTYFNYEAQQDKSGLPNDRFSAERPEGSISTLTIQRTEQRDSAMYRCASSLAQSSETQYFGPGTRLLVL.

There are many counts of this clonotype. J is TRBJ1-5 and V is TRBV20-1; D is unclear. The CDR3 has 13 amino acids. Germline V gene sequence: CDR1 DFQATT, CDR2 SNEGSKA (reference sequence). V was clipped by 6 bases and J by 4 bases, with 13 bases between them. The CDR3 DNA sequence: TGCAGTGCCCACCTTGGCTTAAATCAGCCCCAGCATTTT. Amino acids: CSAHLGLNQPQHF.

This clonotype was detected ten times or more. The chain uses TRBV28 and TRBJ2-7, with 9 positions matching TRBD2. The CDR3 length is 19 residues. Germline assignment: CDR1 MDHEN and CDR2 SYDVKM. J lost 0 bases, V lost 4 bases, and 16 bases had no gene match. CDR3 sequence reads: CASSSILPPLAGSSYEQYF. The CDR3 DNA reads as TGTGCCAGCAGTTCTATCCTCCCTCCCCTAGCGGGAAGCTCCTACGAGCAGTACTTC.

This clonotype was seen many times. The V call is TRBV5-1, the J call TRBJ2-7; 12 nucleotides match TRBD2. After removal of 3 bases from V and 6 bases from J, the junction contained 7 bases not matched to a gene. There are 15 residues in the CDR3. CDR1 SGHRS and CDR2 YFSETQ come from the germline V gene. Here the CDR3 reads CASSSQTSGRSEQYF. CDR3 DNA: TGCGCCAGCAGCTCCCAGACTAGCGGGAGATCCGAGCAGTACTTC.

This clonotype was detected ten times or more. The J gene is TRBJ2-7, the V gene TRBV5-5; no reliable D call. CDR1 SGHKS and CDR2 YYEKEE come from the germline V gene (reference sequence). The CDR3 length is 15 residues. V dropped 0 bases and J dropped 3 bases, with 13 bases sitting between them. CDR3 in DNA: TGTGCCAGCAGCTTGGCCGGCAGGCCAGTCTACGAGCAGTACTTC. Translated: CASSLAGRPVYEQYF.

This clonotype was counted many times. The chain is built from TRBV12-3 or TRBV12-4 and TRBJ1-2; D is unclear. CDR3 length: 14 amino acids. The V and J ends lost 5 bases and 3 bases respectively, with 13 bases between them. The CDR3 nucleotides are TGTGCCAGCAGTCCCGGCCGCGGCTACTATGGCTACACCTTC. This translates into CASSPGRGYYGYTF.

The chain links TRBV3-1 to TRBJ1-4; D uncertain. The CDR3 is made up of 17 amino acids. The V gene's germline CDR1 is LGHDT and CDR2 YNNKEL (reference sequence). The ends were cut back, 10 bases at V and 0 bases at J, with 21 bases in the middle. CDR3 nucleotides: TGTGCCACCTGCACCCAGGACCGACCCGCAACTAATGAAAAACTGTTTTTT. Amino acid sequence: CATCTQDRPATNEKLFF.

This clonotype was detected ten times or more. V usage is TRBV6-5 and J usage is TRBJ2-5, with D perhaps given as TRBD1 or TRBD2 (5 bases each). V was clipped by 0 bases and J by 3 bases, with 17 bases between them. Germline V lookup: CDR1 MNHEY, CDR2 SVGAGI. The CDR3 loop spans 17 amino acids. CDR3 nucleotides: TGTGCCAGCAGTTACTCCCCAATACAGGTCGGGAAAGAGACCCAGTACTTC. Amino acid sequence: CASSYSPIQVGKETQYF.

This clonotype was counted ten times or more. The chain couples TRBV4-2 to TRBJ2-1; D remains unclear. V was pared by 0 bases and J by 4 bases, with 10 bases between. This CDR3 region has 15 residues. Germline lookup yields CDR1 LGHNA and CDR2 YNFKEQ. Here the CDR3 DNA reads TGTGCCAGCAGCCAAGAACCCCTCGATTACAATGAGCAGTTCTTC. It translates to CASSQEPLDYNEQFF.

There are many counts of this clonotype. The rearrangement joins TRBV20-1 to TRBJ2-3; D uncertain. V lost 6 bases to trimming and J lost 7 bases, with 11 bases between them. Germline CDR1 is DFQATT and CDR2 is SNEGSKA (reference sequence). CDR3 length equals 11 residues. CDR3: CSAPTQYTQYF. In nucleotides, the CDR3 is TGCAGTGCCCCTACTCAGTATACGCAGTATTTT.